This TCR beta chain was obtained from a study of blood T cell repertoires in COVID-19. Across the whole study: The cDNA or gDNA used as material had been derived from T cells, B-cell-depleted T cells, or PBMCs.

Authors' methods: Amplified reference gene primers provided the basis for estimating nucleated cell counts. Generated by immunoSEQ multiplex PCR, the TCRdb table keeps only in-frame clones and is missing some. V and J calls and clone size come straight from that table; D and trimming were deduced from the DNA. The top ten hold around 4% of the sample, which has hundreds of thousands of clones, around 81% seen once. V was clipped by 8 bases and J by 0 bases, with 11 bases between them. The CDR3 length is 13 residues. Germline V CDR1 and CDR2: MGHRA, YSYEKL. The cohort comprised adults aged 18 to 89 years residing in about two dozen US areas.

This chain joins TRBV4-1 and TRBJ2-7, with D possibly TRBD1 on 6 matching bases. The clonotype comes from a man aged 25-40 years with acute COVID-19. Source material: PBMCs or T cells enriched from blood (not recorded which). The CDR3 here is CASRRDNSYEQYF. The CDR3 DNA reads TGCGCCAGCCGCCGGGACAACTCCTACGAGCAGTACTTC.